This paragraph reports one T cell receptor (beta chain). PCR used 60 Vbeta primers and 13 Jbeta primers. Profiled with immunoSEQ multiplex PCR; TCRdb holds only in-frame clones, not every one. This table holds 110,000 or so clones, about 76% found once. This sample was taken from a study of cytomegalovirus exposure and HLA in healthy donors. CDR1 and CDR2 (germline): SGHNT, YYREEE (reference sequence). Trimming cost V 2 bases and J 5 bases, with 10 bases left between them. This CDR3 region has 13 residues. The rearrangement joins TRBV5-4 to TRBJ2-5; TRBD1 is a possible D gene (5 bases). The sequencing sample was made of PBMCs. The clonotype comes from a woman between 35 and 50 years old in good health and CMV-seropositive. The CDR3 sequence is CASSFRAGETQYF. The DNA of the CDR3 is TGTGCCAGCAGCTTCAGGGCAGGGGAGACCCAGTACTTC.